The source of this T cell receptor (beta chain) is a study of blood T cells in healthy people across ages. Study information: The template switching approach captured approximately one barcoded beta molecule for every two T cells. Findings and limits, study-wide: In older individuals, TCR beta diversity per million T cells was lower, falling roughly linearly with age. Naive CD4+ cell counts and diversity both ran higher in long-lived than in aged donors.

The CDR3 consists of 14 residues. Trimming took 7 bases from V and 0 from J, leaving 11 bases between them. CDR1 MNHEY and CDR2 SVGEGT come from the germline V gene. Comments on this clonotype: Its target is not known.

With a J-beta primer mix and a sample-barcoded 5' primer, a second PCR ran about 7 to 11 cycles. A template-switch adaptor with 12 random nucleotides tagged each cDNA molecule. Using its own MiXCR run on the 5' RACE reads, TCRdb lists one record per CDR3 protein. The top ten hold about 20% of the sample, which has approximately 800,000 distinct CDR3 sequences, roughly 64% seen once. The genes are TRBV6-2 or TRBV6-3 and TRBJ2-3; D unresolved. This sequence originates from a man aged 25 to 40 in good health. The sequenced material came from blood. This CDR3 is CASKVDASTDTQYF. The CDR3, as DNA: TGTGCCAGCAAAGTAGACGCTAGCACAGATACGCAGTATTTT.